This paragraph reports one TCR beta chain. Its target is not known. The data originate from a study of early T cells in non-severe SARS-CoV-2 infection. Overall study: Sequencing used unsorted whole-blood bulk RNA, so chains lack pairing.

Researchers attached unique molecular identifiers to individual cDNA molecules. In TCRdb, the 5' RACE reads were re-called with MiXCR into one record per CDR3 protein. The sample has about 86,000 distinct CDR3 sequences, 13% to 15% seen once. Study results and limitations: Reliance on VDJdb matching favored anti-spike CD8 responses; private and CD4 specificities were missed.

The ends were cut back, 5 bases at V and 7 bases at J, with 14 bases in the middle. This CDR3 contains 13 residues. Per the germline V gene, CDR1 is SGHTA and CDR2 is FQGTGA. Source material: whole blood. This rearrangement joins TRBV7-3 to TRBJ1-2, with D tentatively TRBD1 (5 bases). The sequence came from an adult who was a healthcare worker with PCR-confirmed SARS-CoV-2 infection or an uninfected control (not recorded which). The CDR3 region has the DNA TGTGCCAGCAGCCCCTCGGGCGGGGCTGGCTACACCTTC. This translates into CASSPSGGAGYTF. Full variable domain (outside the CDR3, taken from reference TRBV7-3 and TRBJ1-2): GAGVSQTPSNKVTEKGKYVELRCDPISGHTALYWYRQSLGQGPEFLIYFQGTGAADDSGLPNDRFFAVRPEGSVSTLKIQRTERGDSAVYLCASSPSGGAGYTFGSGTRLTVV.